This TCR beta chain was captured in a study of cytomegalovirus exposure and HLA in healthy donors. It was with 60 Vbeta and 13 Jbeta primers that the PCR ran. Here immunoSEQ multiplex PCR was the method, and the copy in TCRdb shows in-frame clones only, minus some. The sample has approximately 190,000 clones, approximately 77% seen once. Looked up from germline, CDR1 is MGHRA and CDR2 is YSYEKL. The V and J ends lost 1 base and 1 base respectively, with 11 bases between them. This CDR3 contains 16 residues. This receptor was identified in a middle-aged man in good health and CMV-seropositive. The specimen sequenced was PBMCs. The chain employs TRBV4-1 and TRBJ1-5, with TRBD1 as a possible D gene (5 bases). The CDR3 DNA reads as TGCGCCAGCAGCCAAGTCCGTGGGGGGAGCAATCAGCCCCAGCATTTT. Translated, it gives CASSQVRGGSNQPQHF.